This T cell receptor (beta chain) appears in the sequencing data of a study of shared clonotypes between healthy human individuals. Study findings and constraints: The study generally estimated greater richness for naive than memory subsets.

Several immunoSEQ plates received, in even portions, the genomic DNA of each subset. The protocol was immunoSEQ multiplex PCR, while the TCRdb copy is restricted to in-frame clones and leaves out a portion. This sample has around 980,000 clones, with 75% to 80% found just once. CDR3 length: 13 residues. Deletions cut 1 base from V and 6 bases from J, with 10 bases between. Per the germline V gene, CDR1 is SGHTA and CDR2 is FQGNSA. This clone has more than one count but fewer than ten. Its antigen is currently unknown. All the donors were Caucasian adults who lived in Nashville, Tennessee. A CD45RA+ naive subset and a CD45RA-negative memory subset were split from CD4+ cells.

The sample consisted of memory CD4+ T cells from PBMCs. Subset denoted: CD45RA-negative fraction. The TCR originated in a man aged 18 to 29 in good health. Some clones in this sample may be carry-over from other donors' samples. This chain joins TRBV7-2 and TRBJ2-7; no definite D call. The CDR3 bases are TGTGCCAGCAGCTTAGTACCCGGCGGCGAGCAGTACTTC. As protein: CASSLVPGGEQYF. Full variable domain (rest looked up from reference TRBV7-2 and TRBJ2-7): GAGVSQSPSNKVTEKGKDVELRCDPISGHTALYWYRQSLGQGLEFLIYFQGNSAPDKSGLPSDRFSAERTGGSVSTLTIQRTQQEDSAVYLCASSLVPGGEQYFGPGTRLTVT.